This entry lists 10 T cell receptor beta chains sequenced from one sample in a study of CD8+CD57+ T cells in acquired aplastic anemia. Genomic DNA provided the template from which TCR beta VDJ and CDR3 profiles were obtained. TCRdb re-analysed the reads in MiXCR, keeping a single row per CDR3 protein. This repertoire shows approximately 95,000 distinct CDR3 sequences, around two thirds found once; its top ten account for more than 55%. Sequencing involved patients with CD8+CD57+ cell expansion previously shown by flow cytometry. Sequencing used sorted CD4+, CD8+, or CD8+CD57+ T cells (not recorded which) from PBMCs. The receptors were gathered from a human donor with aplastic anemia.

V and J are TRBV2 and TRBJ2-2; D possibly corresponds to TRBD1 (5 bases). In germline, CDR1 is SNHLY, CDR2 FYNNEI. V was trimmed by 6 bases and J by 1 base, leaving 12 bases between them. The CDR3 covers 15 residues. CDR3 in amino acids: CASRLDNWNTGELFF. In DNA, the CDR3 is TGTGCCAGCAGATTGGACAACTGGAACACCGGGGAGCTGTTTTTT. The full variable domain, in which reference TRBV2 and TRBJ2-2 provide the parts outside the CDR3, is EPEVTQTPSHQVTQMGQEVILRCVPISNHLYFYWYRQILGQKVEFLVSFYNNEISEKSEIFDDQFSVERPDGSNFTLKIRSTKLEDSAMYFCASRLDNWNTGELFFGEGSRLTVL.

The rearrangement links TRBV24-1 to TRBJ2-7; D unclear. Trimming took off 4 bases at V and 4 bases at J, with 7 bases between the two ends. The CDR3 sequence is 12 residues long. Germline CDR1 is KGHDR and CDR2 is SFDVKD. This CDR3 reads CATSEAGYEQYF. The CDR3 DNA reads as TGTGCCACCAGTGAGGCAGGATACGAGCAGTACTTC.

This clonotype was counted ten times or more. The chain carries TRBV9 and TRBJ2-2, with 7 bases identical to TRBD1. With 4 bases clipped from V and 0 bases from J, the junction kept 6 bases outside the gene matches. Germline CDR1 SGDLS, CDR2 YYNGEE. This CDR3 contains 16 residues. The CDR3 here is CASSTGQVSNTGELFF. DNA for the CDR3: TGTGCCAGCAGCACCGGACAGGTTTCGAACACCGGGGAGCTGTTTTTT. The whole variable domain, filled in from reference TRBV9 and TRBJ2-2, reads DSGVTQTPKHLITATGQRVTLRCSPRSGDLSVYWYQQSLDQGLQFLIQYYNGEERAKGNILERFSAQQFPDLHSELNLSSLELGDSALYFCASSTGQVSNTGELFFGEGSRLTVL.

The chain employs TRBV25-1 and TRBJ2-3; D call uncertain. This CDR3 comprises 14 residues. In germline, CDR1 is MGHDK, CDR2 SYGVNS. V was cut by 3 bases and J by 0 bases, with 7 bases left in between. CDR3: CASSETRSTDTQYF. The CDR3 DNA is TGTGCCAGCAGTGAGACACGGAGCACAGATACGCAGTATTTT.

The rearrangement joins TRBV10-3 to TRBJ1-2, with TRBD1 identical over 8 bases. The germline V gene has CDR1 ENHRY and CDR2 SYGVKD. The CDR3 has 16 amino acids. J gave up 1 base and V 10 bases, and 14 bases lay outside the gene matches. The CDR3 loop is CATIAKGTGDNYGYTF. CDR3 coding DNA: TGTGCCACGATCGCTAAAGGGACAGGAGATAACTATGGCTACACCTTC.

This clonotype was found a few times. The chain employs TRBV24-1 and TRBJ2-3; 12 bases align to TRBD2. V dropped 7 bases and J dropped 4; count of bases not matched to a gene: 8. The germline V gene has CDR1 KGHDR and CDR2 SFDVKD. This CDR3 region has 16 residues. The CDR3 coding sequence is TGTGCCACCAGGGCCAGACTAGCGGGAGACTCAGATACGCAGTATTTT. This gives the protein CATRARLAGDSDTQYF.

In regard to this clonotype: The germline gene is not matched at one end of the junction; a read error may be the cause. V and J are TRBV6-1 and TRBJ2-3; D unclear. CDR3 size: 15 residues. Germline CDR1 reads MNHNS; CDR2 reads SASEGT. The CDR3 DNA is TGTGCCAGCTCTCTCTCAGAACTACCCACAGATACGCACTATTTT. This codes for CASSLSELPTDTHYF.

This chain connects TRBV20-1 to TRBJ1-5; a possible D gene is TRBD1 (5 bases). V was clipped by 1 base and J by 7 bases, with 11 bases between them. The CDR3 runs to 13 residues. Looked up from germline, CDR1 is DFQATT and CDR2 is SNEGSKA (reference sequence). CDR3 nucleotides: TGCAGTGCTAGAGTCAGGGAAGGCCAGCCCCAGCATTTT. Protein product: CSARVREGQPQHF.

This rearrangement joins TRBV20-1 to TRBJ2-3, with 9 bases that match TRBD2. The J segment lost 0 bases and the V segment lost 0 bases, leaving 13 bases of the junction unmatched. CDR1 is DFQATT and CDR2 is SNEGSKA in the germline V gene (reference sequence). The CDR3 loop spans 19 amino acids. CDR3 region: CSARDPPVSGGQSTDTQYF. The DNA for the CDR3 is TGCAGTGCTAGAGATCCCCCCGTTAGCGGGGGCCAGAGCACAGATACGCAGTATTTT.

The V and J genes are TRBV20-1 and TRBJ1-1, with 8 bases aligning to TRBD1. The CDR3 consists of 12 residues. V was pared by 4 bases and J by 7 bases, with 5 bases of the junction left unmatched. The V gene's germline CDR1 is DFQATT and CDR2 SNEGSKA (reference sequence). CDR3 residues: CSAIRQGREAFF. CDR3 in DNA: TGCAGTGCTATAAGACAGGGGCGTGAAGCTTTCTTT.